The 2 T cell receptor beta chains below come from one sample, sequenced in a study of T cells in Graves' hyperthyroidism and ophthalmopathy. What was amplified from RNA transcripts were TCR beta CDR3 regions. During a first-round RT-PCR of the TCR CDR3, the HTBI primer set was used. TCRdb redid the calling of the multiplex PCR reads with MiXCR, one entry per CDR3 protein. The sample holds approximately 330,000 distinct CDR3 sequences; approximately 15% are singletons and the top ten take roughly 35%. Sequencing was carried out using blood. The receptors shown here come from a woman between 40 and 50 years old with Graves' ophthalmopathy.

Many counts were recorded for this clonotype. This rearrangement joins TRBV12-3 or TRBV12-4 to TRBJ2-7; TRBD1 is a possible D gene (6 bases). CDR3 size: 12 residues. V was trimmed by 6 bases and J by 9 bases, leaving 15 bases between them. The CDR3 region is CASRFNQDRQYF. CDR3 in DNA: TGTGCCAGCAGGTTCAACCAGGACAGGCAGTACTTC.

This clonotype has ten or more counts. J is TRBJ2-2 and V is TRBV2; a possible D gene is TRBD1 (6 bases). V was cut by 5 bases and J by 4 bases, with 11 bases left in between. The length of the CDR3 is 14 residues. Germline CDR1 and CDR2: SNHLY and FYNNEI. CDR3: CASSQRQVTGELFF. Written as DNA, the CDR3 is TGTGCCAGCAGTCAAAGACAGGTCACCGGGGAGCTGTTTTTT.